This TCR beta chain was obtained from a study of shared clonotypes between healthy human individuals. Study conclusions and caveats: The study sampled only blood, and tissue repertoires likely differ.

Only in-frame clones appear in the TCRdb table, and some are missing; sequencing was by immunoSEQ multiplex PCR. The data show some 2.4 million clones, over 85% seen once. The V gene's germline CDR1 is LNHNV and CDR2 YYDKDF (reference sequence). Trimming removed 0 bases from V and 3 bases from J, with 11 bases in between. The CDR3 has 15 amino acids. Regarding this clone: No antigen is known for it.

The sample comprised naive CD4+ T cells from PBMCs. Stated subset: CD45RA+ positively selected. The source is a man aged 18 to 30 in good health. Some clones in this sample may be carry-over from other donors' samples. The V gene is TRBV15, the J gene TRBJ1-2; the D gene is possibly TRBD1 (5 bases). The DNA of the CDR3 is TGTGCCACCAGCAGAGATACGAAAGGGGACTATGGCTACACCTTC. It is translated as CATSRDTKGDYGYTF.